Following are 23 T cell receptor beta chains from one sample sequenced in a study of T-cell reconstitution after alpha-beta-depleted transplantation in children. A TCRbeta library incorporating unique molecular identifiers was prepared. TCRdb ran MiXCR on the PCR reads and lists one entry per CDR3 protein. The table has 190,000 or so distinct CDR3 sequences, roughly 6.5% seen once. The sequencing here drew on PBMCs, taken before TCRalphabeta/CD19-depleted stem cell transplant. Source of these receptors: a girl less than two years old with combined immunodeficiency, due to receive a stem cell transplant.

This clonotype was counted ten times or more. The chain joins TRBV10-3 to TRBJ2-1; 9 bases match TRBD2. The CDR3 spans 14 residues. V lost 5 bases and J lost 3; bases outside the gene matches: 2. CDR1 and CDR2 from the germline V gene are ENHRY and SYGVKD. The CDR3 sequence: CAISPTSGYNEQFF. CDR3 sequence (DNA): TGTGCCATCAGTCCGACTAGCGGCTACAATGAGCAGTTCTTC.

CDR3 amino acids: CASSFGRVHYGYTF. CDR3 nucleotide sequence: TGTGCCAGCAGTTTTGGCAGGGTCCACTATGGCTACACCTTC. The rearrangement joins TRBV12-3 or TRBV12-4 to TRBJ1-2, with D perhaps matching TRBD1 (5 bases). The CDR3 runs 14 residues. V gave up 3 bases and J gave up 3 bases, with 11 bases separating them.

This clonotype has ten or more counts. V usage is TRBV5-1 and J usage is TRBJ2-3; the D is unclear. Deletions cut 4 bases from V and 0 bases from J, with 15 bases between. This CDR3 is 16 amino acids long. Per the germline V gene, CDR1 is SGHRS and CDR2 is YFSETQ. CDR3: CASSGITHPSTDTQYF. The CDR3 DNA is TGCGCCAGCAGCGGTATTACCCATCCCAGCACAGATACGCAGTATTTT.

Ten or more counts support this clonotype. The gene calls are TRBV15 and TRBJ2-1; maybe TRBD2 (6 bases). The CDR3 runs to 15 residues. Germline CDR1 is LNHNV and CDR2 is YYDKDF (reference sequence). V dropped 0 bases and J dropped 7 bases, with 13 bases sitting between them. CDR3 nucleotides: TGTGCCACCAGCAGAGATGGTACGGGAGCGAATGAGCAGTTCTTC. It codes for CATSRDGTGANEQFF.

This clonotype was seen many times. V gene TRBV20-1 combines with J gene TRBJ2-2; D is possibly TRBD1 (6 bases). Between the trimmed V and J ends, which lost 3 bases and 7 bases, there was a span of 12 bases. This CDR3 spans 13 amino acids. Germline V gene data show CDR1 as DFQATT and CDR2 as SNEGSKA (reference sequence). CDR3 region: CSASVPQGGELFF. In DNA form, the CDR3 reads TGCAGTGCTAGTGTCCCACAGGGCGGGGAGCTGTTTTTT.

This clonotype was found many times. CDR3 residues: CASSWDSNQPQHF. The CDR3 region has the DNA TGTGCCAGCAGCTGGGACAGCAATCAGCCCCAGCATTTT. The chain links TRBV7-2 to TRBJ1-5; possibly TRBD1 for D (5 bases). CDR3 length: 13 amino acids. Trimming took 4 bases from V and 1 from J, leaving 5 bases between them. The V gene's germline CDR1 is SGHTA and CDR2 FQGNSA.

This clonotype was picked up many times. This chain's CDR3 is CASRGWTAETYGYTF. CDR3 sequence (DNA): TGTGCCAGCCGAGGATGGACAGCTGAAACCTATGGCTACACCTTC. The rearrangement links TRBV6-1 to TRBJ1-2; D possibly corresponds to TRBD1 (6 bases). Germline CDR1 and CDR2: MNHNS and SASEGT. The CDR3 contains 15 residues. V was pared by 8 bases and J by 4 bases, with 20 bases between.

The V and J genes are TRBV28 and TRBJ2-5, with TRBD2 identical over 13 bases. Trimming at V came to 4 bases and at J to 5 bases, leaving 4 bases not matched to a gene. This CDR3 comprises 15 residues. Germline CDR1 MDHEN, CDR2 SYDVKM. This CDR3 reads CASSSTLAGGETQYF. In nucleotides, the CDR3 is TGTGCCAGCAGTTCAACACTAGCGGGGGGGGAGACCCAGTACTTC.

Ten or more counts support this clonotype. The V call is TRBV5-1, the J call TRBJ1-5; 10 nucleotides line up with TRBD1. Trimming took 0 bases from V and 5 from J; bases not matched to a gene: 17. CDR3 size: 20 residues. CDR1 and CDR2 (germline): SGHRS, YFSETQ. CDR3 in amino acids: CASSLGITPPGQGKYQPQHF. As DNA, the CDR3 is TGCGCCAGCAGCTTGGGAATAACTCCACCGGGACAGGGGAAGTATCAGCCCCAGCATTTT.

This clonotype has a count of ten or more. The genes are TRBV20-1 and TRBJ1-6, with D possibly matching TRBD1 (6 bases). The CDR3 contains 13 residues. Germline V gives CDR1 DFQATT, CDR2 SNEGSKA (reference sequence). V shed 6 bases and J shed 10 bases, with 16 bases lying between them. The CDR3 here is CSAKPDSRSPLHF. The CDR3 nucleotides are TGCAGTGCCAAACCGGACAGTAGGTCACCCCTCCACTTT.

This clonotype was recorded many times. The chain carries TRBV7-3 and TRBJ2-1, with D unresolved. CDR1 is SGHTA and CDR2 is FQGTGA in the germline V gene. The CDR3 length is 14 residues. Trimming removed 1 base from V and 3 bases from J, with 7 bases in between. The CDR3 reads CASSLRPYYNEQFF. In DNA form, the CDR3 reads TGTGCCAGCAGCTTAAGACCTTACTACAATGAGCAGTTCTTC.

The table lists this clonotype with many counts. The chain couples TRBV7-9 to TRBJ1-2; TRBD1 aligns across 8 bases. The CDR3 consists of 14 residues. Germline CDR1 is SEHNR and CDR2 is FQNEAQ (reference sequence). The V segment lost 5 bases and the J segment 4 bases; nucleotides outside the gene matches: 6. The CDR3 DNA reads TGTGCCAGCAGCGTCGGGACAGGCGGCTATGGCTACACCTTC. The encoded protein is CASSVGTGGYGYTF.

This clonotype was picked up many times. The CDR3, as DNA: TGTGCCAGCAGCTTCCCGGGTTTCGGGACAGATACGCAGTATTTT. It yields the protein CASSFPGFGTDTQYF. J is TRBJ2-3 and V is TRBV7-2; D gene uncertain. The CDR3 covers 15 residues. Trimming removed 3 bases at V and 3 bases at J, with 13 bases between. The germline gives CDR1 SGHTA, CDR2 FQGNSA.

The table lists this clonotype with a few counts. This CDR3 is CASSLYENTEAFF. The CDR3 coding sequence is TGTGCCAGCAGTTTATATGAAAACACTGAAGCTTTCTTT. The chain uses TRBV28 and TRBJ1-1, with D uncertain. The CDR3 covers 13 residues. The V and J ends lost 1 base and 2 bases respectively, with 5 bases between them. CDR1 is MDHEN, CDR2 SYDVKM, per germline.

This clonotype was picked up many times. The V gene is TRBV5-1, the J gene TRBJ2-2; 8 nucleotides agree with TRBD2. CDR1 is SGHRS, CDR2 YFSETQ, per germline. CDR3 length equals 19 residues. The junction had 14 bases not matched to a gene; V was cut back by 0 bases and J by 4 bases. The CDR3 DNA is TGCGCCAGCAGCTTGGCTTTTAGTAGCGGGGCAACGAGCACCGGGGAGCTGTTTTTT. Translating it yields CASSLAFSSGATSTGELFF. The entire variable domain, with the rest obtained from reference TRBV5-1 and TRBJ2-2, is as follows: KAGVTQTPRYLIKTRGQQVTLSCSPISGHRSVSWYQQTPGQGLQFLFEYFSETQRNKGNFPGRFSGRQFSNSRSEMNVSTLELGDSALYLCASSLAFSSGATSTGELFFGEGSRLTVL.

This clonotype was found many times. This chain connects TRBV29-1 to TRBJ2-2; D call uncertain. This CDR3 has 12 amino acids. From germline, CDR1 is SQVTM and CDR2 ANQGSEA. Trimming took off 4 bases at V and 2 bases at J, with 5 bases between the two ends. The DNA for the CDR3 is TGCAGCGTTGTGGATAACACCGGGGAGCTGTTTTTT. Residues: CSVVDNTGELFF.

This clonotype was recorded at least ten times. The chain recombines TRBV7-9 with TRBJ2-5; D is possibly TRBD1 (6 bases). Germline V CDR1 and CDR2: SEHNR, FQNEAQ (reference sequence). The CDR3 is made up of 15 amino acids. V lost 1 base, J lost 7 bases, and 16 bases lay in between. DNA of the CDR3: TGTGCCAGCAGCTTAGGGGGAACGACAGGATCGACCCAGTACTTC. Translating gives CASSLGGTTGSTQYF.

This clonotype was recorded at least ten times. V usage is TRBV2 and J usage is TRBJ1-1; unclear D gene. CDR1 and CDR2 (germline): SNHLY, FYNNEI. V dropped 7 bases and J dropped 11 bases, with 17 bases sitting between them. The CDR3 loop spans 12 amino acids. The CDR3 reads CASNWRDPSAFF. The CDR3 DNA sequence: TGTGCCAGCAACTGGCGCGACCCCTCGGCTTTCTTT.

This clonotype was observed many times. The chain uses TRBV29-1 and TRBJ2-2; no firm D call. V was trimmed by 5 bases and J by 6 bases, leaving 13 bases between them. CDR1 and CDR2 from the germline V gene are SQVTM and ANQGSEA. The CDR3 is made up of 13 amino acids. CDR3 DNA: TGCAGCGTTCAAAGGGAAGTAGCCGGGGAGCTGTTTTTT. Amino acid sequence: CSVQREVAGELFF.

This clonotype was found many times. The V call is TRBV5-1, the J call TRBJ1-6, with D tentatively TRBD1 (5 bases). Trimming took off 0 bases at V and 9 bases at J, with 13 bases between the two ends. There are 15 residues in the CDR3. Germline V CDR1 and CDR2: SGHRS, YFSETQ. CDR3 region: CASSLASPRGSPLHF. CDR3 DNA: TGCGCCAGCAGCTTGGCATCCCCTAGGGGTTCACCCCTCCACTTT.

This clonotype was seen repeatedly, ten times or more. This clone may be a read error of a much larger clone one base away. J is TRBJ2-7 and V is TRBV7-2; D call uncertain. This CDR3 is built from 11 residues. Looked up from germline, CDR1 is SGHTA and CDR2 is FQGNSA. Trimming stripped 2 bases from V and 2 bases from J, with 1 base between. CDR3 sequence: CASSLPYEQYF. CDR3 bases: TGTGCCAGCAGCTTACCCTACGAGCAGTACTTC.

This clonotype appeared many times. The V call is TRBV28, the J call TRBJ2-1; 8 bases fit TRBD1. V gave up 1 base and J gave up 8 bases; unmatched junction bases: 7. Per germline, CDR1 MDHEN and CDR2 SYDVKM. The CDR3 consists of 15 residues. Written as DNA, the CDR3 is TGTGCCAGCAGTTTATCGTTGGACAGGGACTATGAGCAGTTCTTC. It yields the protein CASSLSLDRDYEQFF.

This clonotype occurred many times. The chain couples TRBV29-1 to TRBJ2-2; D remains unclear. CDR1 and CDR2 from the germline V gene are SQVTM and ANQGSEA. The CDR3 is 13 amino acids. Trimming stripped 2 bases from V and 0 bases from J, with 4 bases between. The CDR3 region has the DNA TGCAGCGTTGAATATACGAACACCGGGGAGCTGTTTTTT. It translates to CSVEYTNTGELFF.